These 10 T cell receptor beta chains were sequenced from one sample in a study of blood T cell repertoires in COVID-19. The assay was immunoSEQ multiplex PCR, and TCRdb's table has in-frame clones only and misses some. The sample consists of over 110,000 clones, 88% of them appearing once. Sequences were obtained from peripheral blood. The receptor set was obtained from a woman between 50 and 59 years old with acute or convalescent COVID-19.

The chain couples TRBV2 to TRBJ1-2; TRBD1 agrees at 7 bases. The CDR3 length is 14 residues. The V gene's germline CDR1 is SNHLY and CDR2 FYNNEI. V lost 5 bases to trimming and J lost 0 bases; unmatched junction nucleotides: 3. The CDR3 bases are TGTGCCAGCAGTCACAGGGGTCCTAACTATGGCTACACCTTC. Encoded protein: CASSHRGPNYGYTF.

CDR3 nucleotides: TGTGCCAGCAGCTTAGCGTACGGGACACCGAACACTGAAGCTTTCTTT. The encoded protein is CASSLAYGTPNTEAFF. The V gene is TRBV7-2, the J gene TRBJ1-1, with a tentative D call TRBD1 (6 bases). The germline CDR1 and CDR2 sequences are SGHTA and FQGNSA. The CDR3 loop spans 16 amino acids. The V and J ends lost 0 bases and 1 base respectively, with 12 bases between them.

This clone was observed a few times. V and J are TRBV28 and TRBJ2-3; D is possibly TRBD1 (6 bases). Trimming cost V 1 base and J 4 bases, with 12 bases left between them. Germline CDR1 MDHEN, CDR2 SYDVKM. The CDR3 spans 15 residues. Written as DNA, the CDR3 is TGTGCCAGCAGTTTATCGGCGGCAGGGGCAGATACGCAGTATTTT. It translates to CASSLSAAGADTQYF. The full variable domain, rest sourced from reference TRBV28 and TRBJ2-3, is DVKVTQSSRYLVKRTGEKVFLECVQDMDHENMFWYRQDPGLGLRLIYFSYDVKMKEKGDIPEGYSVSREKKERFSLILESASTNQTSMYLCASSLSAAGADTQYFGPGTRLTVL.

This chain uses TRBV10-3 with TRBJ1-5; D is ambiguous. V was shortened by 7 bases and J by 3 bases, with 10 bases between the two germline ends. The CDR3 has 13 amino acids. Germline CDR1 is ENHRY and CDR2 is SYGVKD. CDR3 bases: TGTGCCATCACTGGAGGACCCAATCAGCCCCAGCATTTT. Translated, it gives CAITGGPNQPQHF.

The sample holds one count of this clone. V usage is TRBV25-1 and J usage is TRBJ2-2; 12 bases agree with TRBD1. With 6 bases clipped from V and 2 bases from J, the junction kept 10 bases outside the gene matches. Germline-derived CDR1 and CDR2 are MGHDK and SYGVNS. This CDR3 has 18 amino acids. In nucleotides, the CDR3 is TGTGCCAGCAGAAGAACCACCGGGACAGGGGGCAACACCGGGGAGCTGTTTTTT. Its protein is CASRRTTGTGGNTGELFF.

J is TRBJ1-4 and V is TRBV5-1, with TRBD1 identical over 11 bases. Trimming at V came to 4 bases and at J to 7 bases, leaving 6 bases not matched to a gene. The germline gives CDR1 SGHRS, CDR2 YFSETQ. The CDR3 length is 15 residues. The DNA for the CDR3 is TGCGCCAGCAGCGTCGGACAGGGGGCTTTTGAAAAACTGTTTTTT. Its translation is CASSVGQGAFEKLFF. The whole variable domain, filled in from reference TRBV5-1 and TRBJ1-4, reads KAGVTQTPRYLIKTRGQQVTLSCSPISGHRSVSWYQQTPGQGLQFLFEYFSETQRNKGNFPGRFSGRQFSNSRSEMNVSTLELGDSALYLCASSVGQGAFEKLFFGSGTQLSVL.

V and J are TRBV4-1 and TRBJ1-1, with a tentative D call TRBD1 (5 bases). Trimming pared 0 bases from V and 0 bases from J, leaving 14 bases between. The germline gives CDR1 MGHRA, CDR2 YSYEKL. The CDR3 spans 17 residues. This chain's CDR3 is CASSQEARGSLNTEAFF. CDR3 bases: TGCGCCAGCAGCCAAGAGGCGCGGGGCAGCCTGAACACTGAAGCTTTCTTT.

This rearrangement joins TRBV7-2 to TRBJ2-3; D perhaps matches TRBD1 (7 bases). CDR1 and CDR2 from the germline V gene are SGHTA and FQGNSA. V was pared by 1 base and J by 1 base, with 12 bases between. The CDR3 spans 16 residues. The CDR3 DNA reads TGTGCCAGCAGCTTAGAGGGCAGGGGGGGCACAGATACGCAGTATTTT. This encodes CASSLEGRGGTDTQYF. Supplemented by reference TRBV7-2 and TRBJ2-3, the full variable domain reads GAGVSQSPSNKVTEKGKDVELRCDPISGHTALYWYRQSLGQGLEFLIYFQGNSAPDKSGLPSDRFSAERTGGSVSTLTIQRTQQEDSAVYLCASSLEGRGGTDTQYFGPGTRLTVL.

As regards this clone: At one boundary the junction diverges from the germline segment, which might be a read error. Other DNA sequences in the sample encode the same CDR3. This chain joins TRBV7-9 and TRBJ1-2; 8 nucleotides match TRBD1. CDR3 size: 13 residues. Germline V gene data show CDR1 as SEHNR and CDR2 as FQNEAQ (reference sequence). In DNA, the CDR3 is TGTGCCAGCAGCTCGCAGGGGGCGGATGGCTACACTTTC. The encoded protein is CASSSQGADGYTF.

The chain carries TRBV19 and TRBJ2-1; 9 nucleotides align to TRBD2. Germline V gene lookup returns CDR1 LNHDA and CDR2 SQIVND (reference sequence). V was pared by 3 bases and J by 6 bases, with 6 bases of the junction left unmatched. There are 15 residues in the CDR3. The CDR3 loop is CASSIDSGSFNEQFF. DNA of the CDR3: TGTGCCAGTAGTATTGATAGCGGGAGTTTCAATGAGCAGTTCTTC.